The 4 T cell receptor beta chains reported below all come from one sample, sequenced in a study of blood T cell repertoires in COVID-19. The protocol was immunoSEQ multiplex PCR, while the TCRdb copy is restricted to in-frame clones and leaves out a portion. The sample includes 76,000 or so clones, less than 90% of them seen just once. The sample consisted of peripheral blood. These receptors were taken from a man of 80 years or more in a cohort sampled during active COVID-19.

The chain is built from TRBV5-1 and TRBJ2-7; 7 bases agree with TRBD2. The CDR3 extends over 15 amino acids. The germline V gene encodes CDR1 SGHRS and CDR2 YFSETQ. V lost 0 bases to trimming and J lost 7 bases; unmatched junction nucleotides: 10. CDR3 loop: CASSLEASGLGEQYV. CDR3 DNA sequence: TGCGCCAGCAGCTTGGAGGCTAGCGGTCTGGGGGAGCAGTACGTC.

The J gene is TRBJ2-7, the V gene TRBV4-1; no clear D gene. This CDR3 is built from 12 residues. CDR1 and CDR2 from the germline V gene are MGHRA and YSYEKL. Trimming took off 0 bases at V and 7 bases at J, with 7 bases between the two ends. CDR3 nucleotide sequence: TGCGCCAGCAGCCAAGATATCGGGGAGCAGTACTTC. Its translation: CASSQDIGEQYF.

This clone was found once. V gene TRBV11-3 combines with J gene TRBJ1-1; TRBD1 aligns across 8 bases. Trimming took 5 bases from V and 11 from J; bases not matched to a gene: 7. The CDR3 extends over 12 amino acids. Germline V gives CDR1 SGHNT, CDR2 YENEEA. The DNA of the CDR3 is TGTGCCAGCAGCATGAGTACAGGGGGTGCTTTCTTT. Its translation is CASSMSTGGAFF.

This chain uses TRBV4-1 with TRBJ2-1; TRBD2 matches 10 bases. Looked up from germline, CDR1 is MGHRA and CDR2 is YSYEKL. J lost 7 bases, V lost 4 bases, and 13 bases had no gene match. This CDR3 is 17 amino acids long. CDR3 in DNA: TGCGCCAGCAGCCGCCTTATGAGCGGGGGGGCCAGGAATGAGCAGTTCTTC. Its translation is CASSRLMSGGARNEQFF.